This TCR beta chain appears in the sequencing data of a study of tumor-infiltrating lymphocytes in primary liver carcinoma (TCRdb year 2017). Regarding the study in general: Between late 2015 and early 2016, a few patients in China with histopathologically diagnosed primary liver carcinoma had surgical resection. The five patients, three men and two women aged 30 to 69 years, had hepatocellular carcinoma (four) or combined HCC and intrahepatic cholangiocarcinoma (one). The five patients had tumors staged T1-T3 N0M0, with maximum diameters ranging from about 4.2 to 11 cm. Each sample produced about 3.5 to 8 million productive TCRbeta reads, and read depth showed no significant difference between tissue types. The study combined TCRbeta repertoire sequencing, expression microarrays and whole-exome sequencing across five regions of each liver tumor, with adjacent normal tissue and blood. A total of around 35 specimens from 5 patients, comprising about 25 tumor regions, 5 adjacent noncancerous liver tissues and 5 peripheral blood samples, were covered by TCRbeta repertoire sequencing. Repertoires from technical replicates were highly reproducible, with mean shared-clone rates approximately 0.88 and correlation coefficients above 0.98.

Comment on this clonotype: Its antigen target is currently unknown. Germline is not matched at one junction end, which may reflect a read error.

Using a constant-region primer and ProtoScript II reverse transcriptase, TCRbeta-specific cDNA was reverse-transcribed from around 500 ng total RNA. The TCRbeta libraries were prepared through three rounds of nested multiplex PCR following a slightly modified ARM-PCR procedure. Multiplex TRBV1-TRBV30 forward primers and a Cbeta reverse primer were used in the first two PCR rounds, each of which was run for 10 cycles. Sample barcodes and Illumina adapters were attached in a final 25-cycle PCR using Deep VentR polymerase. Amplicons of 200-500 bp were gel-purified with a QIAquick gel extraction kit before sequencing. TCRbeta amplicons were sequenced on an Illumina HiSeq 2500 with 250-bp paired-end reads. From the authors' description of their analysis: Reads were quality-trimmed with Trimmomatic v0.33, and paired reads were merged with FLASH v1.2.11 to recover full CDR3 sequences. V, D and J germline segments were assigned to the rearranged TCRbeta sequences by MiGEC v1.2.1b. Clonotype statistics and Shannon-Wiener diversity indices were computed with VDJtools v1.0.0. To reduce sampling bias, subsequent analyses other than the diversity analysis used only the 250 most abundant clonotypes in each sample. TCRdb reworked the public reads: Q25 trimming with fastp, MiXCR clone assembly, productive beta chains retained. Identical CDR3 protein sequences are pooled into one entry, listed with their most common genes and DNA. TCRdb, rather than the study authors, made the V and J calls. The sample table holds approximately 310,000 distinct CDR3 sequences, of which over 55% were seen once. The leading ten clones occupy approximately 9% of the sample.

TRIzol reagent was used to extract blood RNA from unsorted whole blood, while the DNeasy Blood & Tissue kit provided the germline DNA. At the time of sampling, the patients were treatment-naive and had chronic HBV infection. Before surgery, about 4 milliliters of peripheral blood were collected into K2EDTA tubes. What the study reported, not specific to this receptor: Since the samples were bulk and unsorted, there was no way to compare CD4+ and CD8+ T cell repertoires. Repertoire overlap was higher between tumor regions (mean around 35%) than tumor-adjacent (approximately 17%) or tumor-blood (about 15%) pairs, consistent with antigen-driven expansion. Because sequencing covered only the TCR beta chain and unpaired alpha chains were not captured, true repertoire diversity is likely underestimated. The top 250 clones accounted for a significantly greater share of the repertoire in tumors than in blood (p = 0.039). The study included only five or six patients, and the authors note findings should be validated in a larger study.

Via the germline V gene, CDR1 is MNHEY and CDR2 SVGAGI. From the cysteine up to the phenylalanine, the CDR3 has a length of 13 residues. CDR3 DNA is the only sequence kept; it has 39 bases, read in frame from the first base. The chain joins TRBV6-5 to TRBJ1-5, with no D gene named confidently. The receptor was derived from a man aged 35-49 years with primary liver carcinoma and hepatitis B virus infection. Sequencing input: peripheral blood. The DNA is as follows: TGTGTCAGCAGTTATAAGATTAATCATCCCCAGCATTTT. This gives the protein CVSSYKINHPQHF.